One sample yielded the 19 T cell receptor beta chains listed below, sequenced in a study of technical replicates of blood from several donors. Data came from immunoSEQ multiplex PCR; TCRdb stores just in-frame clones and leaves some out. The repertoire holds 60,000 or so clones, with approximately 97% as singletons. The sequenced material came from T cells isolated from PBMCs. The receptors here all came from a human donor in good health.

The gene calls are TRBV28 and TRBJ2-7; D gene unclear. The CDR3 consists of 12 residues. Trimming shortened V by 3 bases and J by 3 bases, and 6 bases separated the two germline ends. Germline CDR1 reads MDHEN; CDR2 reads SYDVKM. In nucleotides, the CDR3 is TGTGCCAGCAGTTTTAACAGCTACGAGCAGTACTTC. Protein sequence: CASSFNSYEQYF.

This chain uses TRBV5-1 with TRBJ2-5, with 9 bases fitting TRBD2. J was trimmed by 1 base and V by 7 bases; bases with no gene match: 11. There are 16 residues in the CDR3. The V gene's germline CDR1 is SGHRS and CDR2 YFSETQ. The CDR3 DNA reads TGCGCCAGCGCCCTTTGGTGGCGGGAGGGCCAAGAGACCCAGTACTTC. Translation: CASALWWREGQETQYF. The whole variable domain, filled in from reference TRBV5-1 and TRBJ2-5, reads KAGVTQTPRYLIKTRGQQVTLSCSPISGHRSVSWYQQTPGQGLQFLFEYFSETQRNKGNFPGRFSGRQFSNSRSEMNVSTLELGDSALYLCASALWWREGQETQYFGPGTRLLVL.

The rearrangement uses TRBV28 and TRBJ1-5, with TRBD1 matching 7 bases. This CDR3 is 14 amino acids long. From germline, CDR1 is MDHEN and CDR2 SYDVKM. V dropped 2 bases and J dropped 8; count of bases not matched to a gene: 6. The CDR3 is CASSLPQGIEPQHF. As DNA, the CDR3 is TGTGCCAGCAGTTTACCACAGGGGATAGAGCCCCAGCATTTT.

The chain recombines TRBV4-2 with TRBJ2-3, with 14 bases lining up with TRBD2. The CDR3 has 17 residues. Germline CDR1 and CDR2: LGHNA and YNFKEQ. Trimming removed 4 bases from V and 3 bases from J; junction bases left unmatched: 6. For the CDR3, the DNA is TGTGCCAGCAGCCGTAGACTAGCGGGAGGGAGAACAGATACGCAGTATTTT. This encodes CASSRRLAGGRTDTQYF.

The chain links TRBV30 to TRBJ2-1, with 8 positions matching TRBD1. Looked up from germline, CDR1 is GTSNPN and CDR2 is SVGIG (reference sequence). J lost 9 bases, V lost 1 base, and 5 bases had no gene match. The CDR3 spans 13 residues. Here the CDR3 reads CAWSAQGAGEQFF. In nucleotides, the CDR3 is TGTGCCTGGAGTGCGCAGGGGGCTGGTGAGCAGTTCTTC.

The chain is built from TRBV7-8 and TRBJ2-1; TRBD1 is a possible D gene (6 bases). Looked up from germline, CDR1 is SGHVS and CDR2 is FQNEAQ. This CDR3 contains 14 residues. Trimming removed 2 bases at V and 6 bases at J, with 11 bases between. CDR3 sequence: CASSLLGAANEQFF. The CDR3 DNA sequence: TGTGCCAGCAGCTTATTGGGGGCGGCCAATGAGCAGTTCTTC.

The J gene is TRBJ1-2, the V gene TRBV10-3; D ambiguous. Trimming removed 2 bases from V and 6 bases from J, with 13 bases in between. The CDR3 totals 14 residues. Per the germline V gene, CDR1 is ENHRY and CDR2 is SYGVKD. The CDR3 region is CAISEGEGTDGYTF. The CDR3 nucleotides read TGTGCCATCAGTGAGGGGGAGGGCACCGATGGCTACACCTTC.

The rearrangement links TRBV7-3 to TRBJ1-1; D is perhaps TRBD1 (5 bases). With 5 bases removed from V and 2 bases from J, the gap between germline ends came to 15 bases. The CDR3 runs to 15 residues. CDR1 is SGHTA and CDR2 is FQGTGA in the germline V gene. The CDR3 loop is CASSPRGGINTEAFF. Written as DNA, the CDR3 is TGTGCCAGCAGCCCAAGGGGAGGAATTAACACTGAAGCTTTCTTT.

The rearrangement links TRBV5-6 to TRBJ2-3, with 10 nucleotides matching TRBD1. The CDR3 totals 17 residues. With V trimmed by 1 base and J by 1 base, 6 bases remained unmatched. Germline values: CDR1 SGHDT, CDR2 YYEEEE. The CDR3 nucleotides read TGTGCCAGCAGCTTGTTTCCGGGGACAGGGGGCACAGATACGCAGTATTTT. Translated: CASSLFPGTGGTDTQYF.

This CDR3 is CASSSRITSLQETQYF. CDR3 nucleotides: TGTGCCAGCAGCTCCCGAATAACTAGTCTTCAAGAGACCCAGTACTTC. The rearrangement uses TRBV7-8 and TRBJ2-5; TRBD2 is a possible D gene (5 bases). From germline, CDR1 is SGHVS and CDR2 FQNEAQ. Trimming pared 4 bases from V and 2 bases from J, leaving 17 bases between. The CDR3 contains 16 residues. The full variable domain, rest sourced from reference TRBV7-8 and TRBJ2-5, is GAGVSQSPRYKVAKRGQDVALRCDPISGHVSLFWYQQALGQGPEFLTYFQNEAQLDKSGLPSDRFFAERPEGSVSTLKIQRTQQEDSAVYLCASSSRITSLQETQYFGPGTRLLVL.

This clone was seen once. V gene TRBV6-1 combines with J gene TRBJ2-7, with D tentatively TRBD1 (6 bases). Germline-derived CDR1 and CDR2 are MNHNS and SASEGT. The V and J ends lost 7 bases and 3 bases respectively, with 10 bases between them. This CDR3 contains 12 residues. The CDR3: CASTTTGYEQYF. For the CDR3, the DNA is TGTGCCAGCACCACGACAGGCTACGAGCAGTACTTC.

The chain recombines TRBV13 with TRBJ2-5; TRBD2 matches 10 bases. Germline CDR1 PRHDT, CDR2 FYEKMQ (reference sequence). The CDR3 is 18 residues long. The V gene end was trimmed by 0 bases and the J gene end by 0 bases; junction bases not matched to a gene: 7. The CDR3 DNA is TGTGCCAGCAGCTTAGGAGCCCAGCGGGGGGGATACCAAGAGACCCAGTACTTC. Its protein product is CASSLGAQRGGYQETQYF.

The rearrangement uses TRBV4-1 and TRBJ2-1, with D tentatively TRBD1 (5 bases). Germline CDR1 MGHRA, CDR2 YSYEKL. This CDR3 contains 15 residues. V was shortened by 0 bases and J by 6 bases, with 12 bases between the two germline ends. Here the CDR3 reads CASSQDRGPSNEQFF. The CDR3 DNA is TGCGCCAGCAGCCAAGATAGGGGCCCCTCCAATGAGCAGTTCTTC.

This chain joins TRBV10-2 and TRBJ2-1, with D possibly TRBD1 on 7 matching bases. The CDR3 loop spans 16 amino acids. The V gene's germline CDR1 is WSHSY and CDR2 SAAADI. V was cut by 7 bases and J by 0 bases, with 16 bases left in between. CDR3: CASKGAYGSSYNEQFF. CDR3 sequence (DNA): TGCGCCAGCAAGGGGGCTTACGGGAGCTCCTACAATGAGCAGTTCTTC.

The rearrangement joins TRBV11-2 to TRBJ1-2; no reliable D call. Trimming shortened V by 1 base and J by 8 bases, and 23 bases separated the two germline ends. The CDR3 covers 17 residues. Looked up from germline, CDR1 is SGHAT and CDR2 is FQNNGV. The CDR3 bases are TGTGCCAGCAGCTTAGGATCCCCGACGGGGAAAGCGGTAGGCTACACCTTC. It translates to CASSLGSPTGKAVGYTF.

In nucleotides, the CDR3 is TGTGCCAGCAGCTTAGGACCCTGGGCCGCCCCTGACAACATTCAGTACTTC. Translation gives CASSLGPWAAPDNIQYF. The gene calls are TRBV11-2 and TRBJ2-4; no definite D call. This CDR3 comprises 17 residues. Germline V gene lookup returns CDR1 SGHAT and CDR2 FQNNGV. V lost 1 base and J lost 7, with 20 bases in between.

The rearrangement uses TRBV25-1 and TRBJ1-4, with TRBD1 as a possible D gene (6 bases). This CDR3 contains 15 residues. Germline V gene data show CDR1 as MGHDK and CDR2 as SYGVNS. V dropped 2 bases and J dropped 7 bases, with 14 bases sitting between them. The CDR3 bases are TGTGCCAGCAGTGAACGGGCAGGGGTTGTTGAAAAACTGTTTTTT. Translation: CASSERAGVVEKLFF.

The J gene is TRBJ2-7, the V gene TRBV9, with TRBD2 matching 9 bases. V gave up 3 bases and J gave up 4 bases; unmatched junction bases: 8. CDR1 is SGDLS and CDR2 is YYNGEE in the germline V gene. The CDR3 runs to 15 residues. CDR3 sequence: CASSGSGGPKYEQYF. As DNA, the CDR3 is TGTGCCAGCAGCGGGAGCGGGGGGCCAAAATACGAGCAGTACTTC.

V is TRBV4-1 and J is TRBJ2-5; D unresolved. This CDR3 region has 15 residues. Trimming took off 0 bases at V and 9 bases at J, with 17 bases between the two ends. Germline loops: CDR1 MGHRA, CDR2 YSYEKL. CDR3 loop: CASSQERVYPVSQYF. The CDR3 nucleotides are TGCGCCAGCAGCCAAGAGCGAGTATACCCTGTGTCCCAGTACTTC.